The 14 T cell receptor beta chains listed next were all sequenced from one sample in a study of PD-1 blockade in mismatch repair-deficient tumors. Only in-frame clones appear in the TCRdb table, and some are missing; sequencing was by immunoSEQ multiplex PCR. The sample contains around 25,000 clones, about 81% of which appear only once. The sample here was PBMCs, taken before pembrolizumab treatment. The receptors derive from an adult with mismatch repair-deficient cancer.

The V and J genes are TRBV6-5 and TRBJ1-4; 9 bases agree with TRBD1. J lost 5 bases, V lost 2 bases, and 3 bases had no gene match. The CDR3 covers 15 residues. The germline gives CDR1 MNHEY, CDR2 SVGAGI. Written as DNA, the CDR3 is TGTGCCAGCAGTTACGCCGGGACAGGGAATGAAAAACTGTTTTTT. Protein product: CASSYAGTGNEKLFF.

This clone appeared once. The chain employs TRBV7-6 and TRBJ2-3; 15 bases match TRBD2. The V gene end was trimmed by 5 bases and the J gene end by 2 bases; junction bases not matched to a gene: 11. CDR3 length equals 19 residues. The germline V gene has CDR1 SGHVS and CDR2 FNYEAQ. The CDR3, as DNA: TGTGCCAGCAGCCTTGGGAGGGGGACTAGCGGGAGGAACACAGATACGCAGTATTTT. Translated: CASSLGRGTSGRNTDTQYF.

This chain joins TRBV28 and TRBJ2-7, with D tentatively TRBD1 (6 bases). CDR1 and CDR2 from the germline V gene are MDHEN and SYDVKM. Trimming removed 10 bases at V and 2 bases at J, with 15 bases between. CDR3 length: 13 residues. The CDR3 sequence is CATDTGPTYEQYF. The CDR3 DNA reads TGTGCCACCGATACAGGGCCAACCTACGAGCAGTACTTC.

The gene calls are TRBV28 and TRBJ1-3; D might be TRBD1 (6 bases). The CDR3 has 15 residues. Trimming took off 5 bases at V and 9 bases at J, with 20 bases between the two ends. Germline V gene sequence: CDR1 MDHEN, CDR2 SYDVKM. CDR3 in amino acids: CASSPGTPSRGTIYF. As DNA, the CDR3 is TGTGCCAGCAGTCCAGGGACACCTTCTCGGGGCACCATATATTTT.

This CDR3 reads CASSPPRDRVNSPLHF. CDR3 sequence (DNA): TGTGCCAGCAGTCCCCCCCGGGACAGGGTGAATTCACCCCTCCACTTT. This chain uses TRBV28 with TRBJ1-6; 9 bases are shared with TRBD1. This CDR3 has 16 amino acids. The germline CDR1 and CDR2 sequences are MDHEN and SYDVKM. Losses at the gene ends were 5 bases for V and 7 bases for J; bases not matched to a gene: 9. Looking up the rest from reference TRBV28 and TRBJ1-6 gives the full variable domain: DVKVTQSSRYLVKRTGEKVFLECVQDMDHENMFWYRQDPGLGLRLIYFSYDVKMKEKGDIPEGYSVSREKKERFSLILESASTNQTSMYLCASSPPRDRVNSPLHFGNGTRLTVT.

The CDR3 DNA reads TGTGCCACCAGCAGAGCTCCGACTAGCGGGAGCTACGAGCAGTACTTC. This sequence encodes CATSRAPTSGSYEQYF. The chain is built from TRBV15 and TRBJ2-7; TRBD2 matches 12 bases. V dropped 1 base and J dropped 3; count of bases not matched to a gene: 4. Germline V CDR1 and CDR2: LNHNV, YYDKDF (reference sequence). The CDR3 totals 16 residues.

V is TRBV9 and J is TRBJ2-5; TRBD2 aligns across 10 bases. Unmatched junction bases numbered 4, after V lost 0 bases and J lost 5 bases. The V gene's germline CDR1 is SGDLS and CDR2 YYNGEE. The CDR3 is made up of 15 amino acids. The CDR3 sequence: CASSVGLAGRETQYF. CDR3 sequence (DNA): TGTGCCAGCAGCGTAGGACTAGCGGGTCGCGAGACCCAGTACTTC.

The gene calls are TRBV5-1 and TRBJ2-7; 13 bases are shared with TRBD2. V dropped 3 bases and J dropped 4; count of bases not matched to a gene: 1. The CDR3 spans 14 residues. The germline V gene has CDR1 SGHRS and CDR2 YFSETQ. The CDR3 loop reads CASSSGLAGYEQYF. CDR3 DNA sequence: TGCGCCAGCAGCTCGGGACTAGCGGGATACGAGCAGTACTTC.

V usage is TRBV5-6 and J usage is TRBJ1-4; D perhaps matches TRBD1 (6 bases). The CDR3 spans 14 residues. Trimming pared 6 bases from V and 0 bases from J, leaving 9 bases between. From germline, CDR1 is SGHDT and CDR2 YYEEEE. This CDR3 is CASTEGATNEKLFF. CDR3 coding DNA: TGTGCCAGCACCGAGGGGGCAACTAATGAAAAACTGTTTTTT. Full variable domain (rest looked up from reference TRBV5-6 and TRBJ1-4): DAGVTQSPTHLIKTRGQQVTLRCSPKSGHDTVSWYQQALGQGPQFIFQYYEEEERQRGNFPDRFSGHQFPNYSSELNVNALLLGDSALYLCASTEGATNEKLFFGSGTQLSVL.

The V and J genes are TRBV27 and TRBJ1-2; 7 bases are a match to TRBD1. V lost 5 bases to trimming and J lost 4 bases; unmatched junction nucleotides: 7. CDR1 MNHEY and CDR2 SMNVEV come from the germline V gene (reference sequence). CDR3 length: 14 residues. The CDR3 DNA is TGTGCCAGCAGTAGACAGGGATTAGGCTATGGCTACACCTTC. As protein: CASSRQGLGYGYTF.

CDR3 DNA: TGTGCCAGCAGCTTTTGGACTAGCGGGAGAGATACGCAGTATTTT. Translating gives CASSFWTSGRDTQYF. J is TRBJ2-3 and V is TRBV9; 13 nucleotides agree with TRBD2. The CDR3 sequence is 15 residues long. Per the germline V gene, CDR1 is SGDLS and CDR2 is YYNGEE. Losses at the gene ends were 4 bases for V and 5 bases for J; bases not matched to a gene: 4.

This rearrangement joins TRBV19 to TRBJ2-2, with TRBD1 identical over 7 bases. The CDR3 consists of 15 residues. Germline V gives CDR1 LNHDA, CDR2 SQIVND (reference sequence). Germline trimming cut 2 bases from V and 3 bases from J; bases unmatched to any gene: 3. This CDR3 reads CASSIRQGDTGELFF. The CDR3 coding sequence is TGTGCCAGTAGTATACGGCAGGGGGACACCGGGGAGCTGTTTTTT.

This chain uses TRBV10-3 with TRBJ1-2, with 7 bases lining up with TRBD1. This CDR3 is 14 amino acids long. Germline CDR1 and CDR2: ENHRY and SYGVKD. The J segment lost 5 bases and the V segment lost 2 bases, leaving 5 bases of the junction unmatched. CDR3 coding DNA: TGTGCCATCAGTGAGCCCCAGACAGGGTATGGCTACACCTTC. Translation gives CAISEPQTGYGYTF.

This clone has a handful of counts. CDR3 region: CASRNLAGDYEQYF. The CDR3 DNA reads as TGTGCCAGCAGAAACCTAGCGGGAGACTACGAGCAGTACTTC. The chain is built from TRBV6-1 and TRBJ2-7; 10 nucleotides align to TRBD2. Per the germline V gene, CDR1 is MNHNS and CDR2 is SASEGT. This CDR3 spans 14 amino acids. V lost 6 bases to trimming and J lost 3 bases; unmatched junction nucleotides: 5.